What follows are 9 T cell receptor beta chains derived from one specimen sequenced in a study of multiple sclerosis patients with progressive multifocal leukoencephalopathy. This table comes from immunoSEQ multiplex PCR, and its TCRdb copy is limited to in-frame clones, with some not included. The data show roughly 28,000 clones, about 85% seen once. Time point: time of PML onset. Sequencing was performed on PBMCs, taken from a patient treated with natalizumab. All receptors derive from a woman aged 25 to 45 with progressive multifocal leukoencephalopathy.

This CDR3 reads CAISPPGQGSVYEQYF. CDR3 sequence (DNA): TGTGCCATCTCCCCCCCGGGACAGGGGTCCGTCTACGAGCAGTACTTC. J is TRBJ2-7 and V is TRBV21-1; the table's D call of TRBD1 was not tested on the DNA. TRBV21-1 is a documented pseudogene. The CDR3 sequence is 16 residues long.

The genes are TRBV7-3 and TRBJ2-1, with D perhaps assigned TRBD1 or TRBD2 (5 bases each). The germline V and J ends were trimmed by 1 base and 6 bases, with 16 bases remaining between them. Germline CDR1 and CDR2: SGHTA and FQGTGA. This CDR3 is built from 16 residues. The CDR3 loop is CASSLRRGAATNEQFF. DNA of the CDR3: TGTGCCAGCAGCTTAAGAAGGGGAGCGGCAACCAATGAGCAGTTCTTC.

The rearrangement joins TRBV5-5 to TRBJ2-7, with 10 nucleotides matching TRBD1. V gave up 2 bases and J gave up 7 bases; unmatched junction bases: 12. The CDR3 covers 16 residues. Germline lookup yields CDR1 SGHKS and CDR2 YYEKEE (reference sequence). The CDR3 DNA sequence: TGTGCCAGCAGCTTATTTACCGGGACAGGGGCCAGGGAGCAGTACTTC. As protein: CASSLFTGTGAREQYF.

V gene TRBV4-1 combines with J gene TRBJ2-7; 13 bases map to TRBD2. The V and J ends lost 4 bases and 4 bases, in that order; junction bases with no gene match: 4. The CDR3 totals 15 residues. Looked up from germline, CDR1 is MGHRA and CDR2 is YSYEKL. CDR3 nucleotides: TGCGCCAGCAGCCTAGGGACTAGCGGGGATTACGAGCAGTACTTC. Its translation is CASSLGTSGDYEQYF.

The rearrangement links TRBV4-3 to TRBJ1-4; weak D call: TRBD1 (6 bases). V lost 1 base, J lost 12 bases, and 18 bases lay in between. Germline V CDR1 and CDR2: LGHNA, YSLEER. The CDR3 contains 15 residues. This CDR3 is CASSQGTALIGELFF. The CDR3 DNA sequence: TGCGCCAGCAGCCAAGGGACAGCCCTGATCGGTGAACTGTTTTTT.

The chain employs TRBV11-3 and TRBJ2-1, with 11 nucleotides matching TRBD2. CDR1 and CDR2 (germline): SGHNT, YENEEA. CDR3 length equals 16 residues. V was pared by 1 base and J by 7 bases, with 6 bases of the junction left unmatched. The CDR3 loop reads CASSLGLAGGLNEQFF. CDR3 DNA: TGTGCCAGCAGCTTAGGGCTAGCGGGAGGCCTTAATGAGCAGTTCTTC.

This clone showed up just a few times. The chain is built from TRBV5-1 and TRBJ2-7, with D possibly TRBD1 on 5 matching bases. Germline CDR1 reads SGHRS; CDR2 reads YFSETQ. Trimming took off 4 bases at V and 4 bases at J, with 15 bases between the two ends. The CDR3 loop spans 14 amino acids. The chain's CDR3 is CASSTGPASYEQYF. The CDR3 DNA reads as TGCGCCAGCAGCACAGGACCGGCTTCGTACGAGCAGTACTTC.

The rearrangement joins TRBV25-1 to TRBJ2-2; D remains ambiguous. Looked up from germline, CDR1 is MGHDK and CDR2 is SYGVNS. Trimming cost V 1 base and J 6 bases, with 9 bases left between them. The CDR3 is 14 amino acids. For the CDR3, the DNA is TGTGCCAGCAGTGAATTATTGGCAGCCGGGGAGCTGTTTTTT. Its translation: CASSELLAAGELFF.

This sequence joins TRBV19 and TRBJ2-5; possibly TRBD1 for D (5 bases). Trimming took off 3 bases at V and 1 base at J, with 15 bases between the two ends. Germline lookup yields CDR1 LNHDA and CDR2 SQIVND (reference sequence). This CDR3 region has 16 residues. CDR3 coding DNA: TGTGCCAGTAGTATGGGGCGAATCAGGTCCCAAGAGACCCAGTACTTC. It encodes CASSMGRIRSQETQYF.